This T cell receptor beta chain was sequenced during a study of blood T cells in healthy people across ages. Points from the study as a whole: The long-lived group displayed more naive CD4+ cells, plus higher diversity, than the aged donors did.

Donors were systemically healthy Caucasian individuals from Russia aged 6 to 90 years. Per sample, a minimum of 6 million PBMCs were isolated. Per the germline V gene, CDR1 is MGHRA and CDR2 is YSYEKL. CDR3 length: 15 residues. V was clipped by 1 base and J by 2 bases, with 12 bases between them. On this clonotype: Its target is unknown.

It was with a sample-barcoded 5' primer and a J-beta primer mix that a second PCR of roughly 7 to 12 cycles was run. CDR3-containing paired-end reads numbered at least 2.5 million in each sample. MiXCR was run by TCRdb on the 5' RACE reads, yielding one entry per CDR3 protein. The data contain approximately 800,000 distinct CDR3 sequences, 56% of them seen just once; the ten biggest clones take up more than 25%. The TCR originated in a man between 40 and 49 years old in good health. The V gene is TRBV4-1, the J gene TRBJ2-7, with D perhaps matching TRBD1 or TRBD2 (6 bases each). The material sequenced was blood. The CDR3 protein is CASSQGPGAPYEQYF. CDR3 coding DNA: TGCGCCAGCAGCCAAGGCCCGGGGGCCCCCTACGAGCAGTACTTC.